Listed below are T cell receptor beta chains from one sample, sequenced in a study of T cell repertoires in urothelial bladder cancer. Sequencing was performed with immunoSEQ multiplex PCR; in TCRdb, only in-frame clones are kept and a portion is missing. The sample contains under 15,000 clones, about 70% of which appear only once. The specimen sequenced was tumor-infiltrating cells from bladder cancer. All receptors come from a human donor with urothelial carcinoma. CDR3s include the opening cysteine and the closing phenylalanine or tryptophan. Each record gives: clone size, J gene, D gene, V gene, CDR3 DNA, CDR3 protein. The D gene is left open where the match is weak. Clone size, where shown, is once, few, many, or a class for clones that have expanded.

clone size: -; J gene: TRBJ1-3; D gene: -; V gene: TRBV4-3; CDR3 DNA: TGCGCCAGCAGCCAAGGCAGGGGATTATATTTT; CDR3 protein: CASSQGRGLYF
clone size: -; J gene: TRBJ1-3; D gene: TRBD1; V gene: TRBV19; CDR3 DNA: TGTGCCAGTAATGACAGGGGGATAGACTCTGGAAACACCATATATTTT; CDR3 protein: CASNDRGIDSGNTIYF
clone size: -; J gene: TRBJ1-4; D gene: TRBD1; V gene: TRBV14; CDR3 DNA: TGTGCCAGCAGCAGGGGGACAGTCAATAATGAAAAACTGTTTTTT; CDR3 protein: CASSRGTVNNEKLFF
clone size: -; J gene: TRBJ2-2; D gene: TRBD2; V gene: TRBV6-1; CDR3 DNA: TGTGCCAGCAGTGAAGCTTTAGCGGGGAACACCGGGGAGCTGTTTTTT; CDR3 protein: CASSEALAGNTGELFF
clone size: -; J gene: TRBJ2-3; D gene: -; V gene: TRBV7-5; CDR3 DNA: TGTGTCAGAAGCACGCCGGGGACACCAATCACAGATACGCAGTATTTT; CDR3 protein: CVRSTPGTPITDTQYF
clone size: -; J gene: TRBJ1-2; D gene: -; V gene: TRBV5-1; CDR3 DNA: TGCGCCAGCAGCTTGTTAGGGGGGGATGGCTACACCTTC; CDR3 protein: CASSLLGGDGYTF
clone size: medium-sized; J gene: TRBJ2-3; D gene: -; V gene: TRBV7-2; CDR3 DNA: TGTGCCAGCAGCTTGGTCGGGGGGCGGGGAGATACGCAGTATTTT; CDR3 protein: CASSLVGGRGDTQYF
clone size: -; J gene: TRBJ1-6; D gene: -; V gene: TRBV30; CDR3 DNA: TGTGCCTGGAAGGACAGAAATAATTCACCCCTCCACTTT; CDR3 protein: CAWKDRNNSPLHF
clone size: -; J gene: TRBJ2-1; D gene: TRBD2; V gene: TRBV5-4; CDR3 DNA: TGTGCCAGCAGCTTGGTCAGCGGGAGCTCCTACAATGAGCAGTTCTTC; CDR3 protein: CASSLVSGSSYNEQFF
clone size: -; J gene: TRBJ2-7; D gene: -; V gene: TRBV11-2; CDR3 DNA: TGTGCCAGCAGCTTAGGGCACGTGGAGCAGTACTTC; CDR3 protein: CASSLGHVEQYF
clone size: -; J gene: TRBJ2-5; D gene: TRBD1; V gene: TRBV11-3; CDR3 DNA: TGTGCCAGCAGCCCCCGGGACAGGGAAGCCCAGTACTTC; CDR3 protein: CASSPRDREAQYF
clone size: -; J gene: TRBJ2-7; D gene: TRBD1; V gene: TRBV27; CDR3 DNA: TGTGCCAGCAGTTGGGGACAGGGCCACGAGCAGTACTTC; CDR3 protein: CASSWGQGHEQYF
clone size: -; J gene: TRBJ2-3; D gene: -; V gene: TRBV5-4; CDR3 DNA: TGTGCCAGCAGCTTGATGGCGGGGGCCACAGATACGCAGTATTTT; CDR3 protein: CASSLMAGATDTQYF
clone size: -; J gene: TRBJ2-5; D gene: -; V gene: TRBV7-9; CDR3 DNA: TGTGCCAGCAGCCCGGGACCGAACCAAGAGACCCAGTACTTC; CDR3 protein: CASSPGPNQETQYF
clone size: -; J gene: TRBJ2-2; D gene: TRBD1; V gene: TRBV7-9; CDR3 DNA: TGTGCCAGCAGCCGACAGGGGACCGCGAACACCGGGGAGCTGTTTTTT; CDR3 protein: CASSRQGTANTGELFF
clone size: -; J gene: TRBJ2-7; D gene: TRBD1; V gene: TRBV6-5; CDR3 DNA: TGTGCCAGCAGTTACGGGGGGACAGGGGGCAAGTACGAGCAGTACTTC; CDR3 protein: CASSYGGTGGKYEQYF
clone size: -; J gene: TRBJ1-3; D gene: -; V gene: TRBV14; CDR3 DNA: TGTGCCAGCAGCCCCAACCCGAGACAGTCTGGAAACACCATATATTTT; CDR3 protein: CASSPNPRQSGNTIYF
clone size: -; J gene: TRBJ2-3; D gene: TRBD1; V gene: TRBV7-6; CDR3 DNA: TGTGCCAGCAGCTTAGCGGACAGGGGGATGGTCACAGATACGCAGTATTTT; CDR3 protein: CASSLADRGMVTDTQYF
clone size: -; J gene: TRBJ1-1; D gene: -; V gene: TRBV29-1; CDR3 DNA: TGCAGCGTTGAAACTCGCCTAGGGGTGGGCACTGAAGCTTTCTTT; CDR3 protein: CSVETRLGVGTEAFF
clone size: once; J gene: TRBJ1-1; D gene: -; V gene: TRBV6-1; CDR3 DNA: TGTGCCAGCAGTGTGGGTAGGGGCACTGAAGCTTTCTTT; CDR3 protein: CASSVGRGTEAFF
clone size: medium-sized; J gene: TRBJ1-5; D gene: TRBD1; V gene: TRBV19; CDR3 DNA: TGTGCCAGTAGTCTGACAGGGTCTGGCAATCAGCCCCAGCATTTT; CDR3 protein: CASSLTGSGNQPQHF
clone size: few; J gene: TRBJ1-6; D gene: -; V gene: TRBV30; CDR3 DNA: TGTGCCTGGAGGTTGGGAGTCGGCAGAAGCGGCTCACCCCTCCACTTT; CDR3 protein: CAWRLGVGRSGSPLHF
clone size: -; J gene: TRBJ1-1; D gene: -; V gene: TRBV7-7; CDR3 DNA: TGTGCTAGCAGCTTAGTTTGGAACACTGAAGCTTTCTTT; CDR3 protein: CASSLVWNTEAFF
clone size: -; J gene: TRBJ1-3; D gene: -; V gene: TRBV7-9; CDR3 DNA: TGTGCCAGCAGCTTAGGAAACACCATATATTTT; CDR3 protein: CASSLGNTIYF
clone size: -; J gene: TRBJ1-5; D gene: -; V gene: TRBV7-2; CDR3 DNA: TGTGCCAGCAGCTTAAAGGTCTCGACTAATCAGCCCCAGCATTTT; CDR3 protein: CASSLKVSTNQPQHF
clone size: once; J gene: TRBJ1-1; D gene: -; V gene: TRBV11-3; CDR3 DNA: TGTGCCAGCAGAAAAGGGTTATCGAAAGCTTTCTTT; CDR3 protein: CASRKGLSKAFF
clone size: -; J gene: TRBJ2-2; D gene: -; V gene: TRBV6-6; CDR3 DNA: TGTGCCAGCAGTTTGGGACATAACACCGGGGAGCTGTTTTTT; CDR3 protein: CASSLGHNTGELFF
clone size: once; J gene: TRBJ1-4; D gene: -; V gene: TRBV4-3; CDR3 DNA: TGCGCCAGCAGCCAAGATGGGGTAGGCCTAGCGGCTGAAAAACTGTTTTTT; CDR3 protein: CASSQDGVGLAAEKLFF
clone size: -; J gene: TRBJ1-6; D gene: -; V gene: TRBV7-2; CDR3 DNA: TGTGCCAGCAGCTTAGGGGGACTCCTTTCCTCCTATAATTCACCCCTCCACTTT; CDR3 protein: CASSLGGLLSSYNSPLHF
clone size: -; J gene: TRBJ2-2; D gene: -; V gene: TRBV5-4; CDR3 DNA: TGTGCCAGCTCCCTGCCGACTAGAGGGACCGGGGAGCTGTTTTTT; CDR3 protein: CASSLPTRGTGELFF
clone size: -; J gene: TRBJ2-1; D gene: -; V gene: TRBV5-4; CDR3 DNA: TGTGCCAGCAGCTTGGCGGGGCAGTCCTACAATGAGCAGTTCTTC; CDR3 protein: CASSLAGQSYNEQFF
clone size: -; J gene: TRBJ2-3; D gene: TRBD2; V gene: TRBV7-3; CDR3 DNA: TGTGCCAGCAGCTTAACTAGCGGGGGGTCTTCTAGCACAGATACGCAGTATTTT; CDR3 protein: CASSLTSGGSSSTDTQYF
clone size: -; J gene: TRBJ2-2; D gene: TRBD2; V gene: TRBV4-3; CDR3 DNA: TGCGCCAGCAGCCAAGAACTAGCGGGGGAGTACACCGGGGAGCTGTTTTTT; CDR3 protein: CASSQELAGEYTGELFF
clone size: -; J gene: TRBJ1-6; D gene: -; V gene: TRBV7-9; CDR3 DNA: TGTGCCAGCAGCTTAACCAGGGATTCACCCCTCCACTTT; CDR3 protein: CASSLTRDSPLHF
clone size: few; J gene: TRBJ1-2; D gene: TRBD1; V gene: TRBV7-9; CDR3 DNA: TGTGCCAGCAGCGACCCCGGGACAGGGTATCGAAGCTATGGCTACACCTTC; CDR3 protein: CASSDPGTGYRSYGYTF
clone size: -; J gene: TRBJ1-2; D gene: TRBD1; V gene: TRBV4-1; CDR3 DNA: TGCGCCAGCAGCCACCCAGCCCGACAGGGGGTCTATGGCTACACCTTC; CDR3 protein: CASSHPARQGVYGYTF
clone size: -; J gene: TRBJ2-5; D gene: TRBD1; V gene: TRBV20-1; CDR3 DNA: TGCAGTGCCCAGGACAGGGAGACCCAGTACTTC; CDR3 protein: CSAQDRETQYF
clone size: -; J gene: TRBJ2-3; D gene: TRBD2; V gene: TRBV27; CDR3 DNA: TGTGCCAGCAGTTTATCCCGGGCGAGCGGGGGGAGCACAGATACGCAGTATTTT; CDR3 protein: CASSLSRASGGSTDTQYF
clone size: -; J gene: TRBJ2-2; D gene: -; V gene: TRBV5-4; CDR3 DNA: TGTGCCAGCAGCTTGGGAAGCCGGGAGCTGTTTTTT; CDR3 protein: CASSLGSRELFF
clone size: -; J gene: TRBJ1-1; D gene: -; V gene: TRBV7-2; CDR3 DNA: TGTGCCAGCAGCTTTCGGACAGACACTGAAGCTTTCTTT; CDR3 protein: CASSFRTDTEAFF
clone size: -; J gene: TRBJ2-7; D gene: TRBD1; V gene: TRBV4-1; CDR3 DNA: TGCGCCAGCAGCCAAGGACAGGGCGGTCCCTACGAGCAGTACTTC; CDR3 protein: CASSQGQGGPYEQYF
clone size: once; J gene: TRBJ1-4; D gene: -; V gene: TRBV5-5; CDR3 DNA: TGTGCCAGCAGCTTGGGGAATTGGGGGGATGAAGAAAAACTGTTTTTT; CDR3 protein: CASSLGNWGDEEKLFF
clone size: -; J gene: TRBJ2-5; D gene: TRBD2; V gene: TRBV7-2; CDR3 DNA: TGTGCCAGCAGCCCTCCCGGCGGGGGGGCAGTAGAGACCCAGTACTTC; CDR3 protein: CASSPPGGGAVETQYF
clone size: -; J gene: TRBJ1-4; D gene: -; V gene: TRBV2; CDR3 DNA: TGTGCCAGCAGCGCGGACAGTGGATTAGAAAAACTGTTTTTT; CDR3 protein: CASSADSGLEKLFF
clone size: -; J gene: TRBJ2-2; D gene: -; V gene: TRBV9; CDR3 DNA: TGTGCCAGCAGTTCCTCTCCCGGGGAGCTGTTTTTT; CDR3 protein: CASSSSPGELFF
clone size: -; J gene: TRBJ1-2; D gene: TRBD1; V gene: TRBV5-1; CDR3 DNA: TGCGCCAGCAGCTTGGCCGACAGGGCGGCTGGCTACACCTTC; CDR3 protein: CASSLADRAAGYTF
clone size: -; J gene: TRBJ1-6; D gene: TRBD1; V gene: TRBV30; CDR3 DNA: TGTGCCTGGACCTGGACAGGGGGAACCTATAATTCACCCCTCCACTTT; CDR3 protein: CAWTWTGGTYNSPLHF
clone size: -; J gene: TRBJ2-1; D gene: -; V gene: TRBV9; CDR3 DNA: TGTGCCAGCAGTGGCTCCTACAATGAGCAGTTCTTC; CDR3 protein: CASSGSYNEQFF
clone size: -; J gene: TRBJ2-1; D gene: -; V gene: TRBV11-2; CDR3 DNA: TGTGCCAGCAGCTTATCGCGTAGCGCCTCCTCCTACAATGAGCAGTTCTTC; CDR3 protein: CASSLSRSASSYNEQFF
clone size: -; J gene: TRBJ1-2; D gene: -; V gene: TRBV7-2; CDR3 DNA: TGTGCCAGCAGCTTAGGGGTCGGCTATGGCTACACCTTC; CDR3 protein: CASSLGVGYGYTF
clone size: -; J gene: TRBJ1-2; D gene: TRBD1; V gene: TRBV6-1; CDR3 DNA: TGTGCCAGCAGTGAAGCTTGGGGACAGTATGGCTACACCTTC; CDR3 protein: CASSEAWGQYGYTF
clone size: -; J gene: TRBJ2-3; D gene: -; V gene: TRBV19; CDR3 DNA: TGTGCCAGTAGTATTGCTAGCGCCAGCACAGATACGCAGTATTTT; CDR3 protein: CASSIASASTDTQYF
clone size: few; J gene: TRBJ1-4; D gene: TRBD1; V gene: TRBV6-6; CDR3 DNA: TGTGCCAGCAGTTACGCGACAGGGTATGAAAAACTGTTTTTT; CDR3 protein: CASSYATGYEKLFF
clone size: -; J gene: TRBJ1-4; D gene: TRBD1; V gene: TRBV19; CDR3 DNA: TGTGCCAGTAGTCGACAGGGGACTAATGAAAAACTGTTTTTT; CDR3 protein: CASSRQGTNEKLFF